Reported below is one TCR beta chain. Its antigen is not known. Assay: immunoSEQ multiplex PCR; the TCRdb copy retains only in-frame clones and omits some. This table holds roughly 120,000 clones, roughly nine tenths found once. This entry belongs to a study of OX40 agonist ivuxolimab in advanced cancers. The CDR3 extends over 14 amino acids. V lost 4 bases and J 5 bases, leaving 14 bases between the germline ends. Germline lookup yields CDR1 LNHDA and CDR2 SQIVND (reference sequence). Whole-study findings and limits: At doses 0.1 to 3.0 mg/kg, CD4+ and CD8+ clones expanded.

The sequence derives from an adult with an advanced solid tumor such as melanoma, head and neck, liver or kidney cancer. The material was CD4+ or CD8+ T cells sorted from blood, obtained in a trial of the OX40 agonist ivuxolimab. The chain couples TRBV19 to TRBJ1-2, with D tentatively TRBD1 (5 bases). The CDR3 sequence is CASSTDTPGYGYTF. The CDR3 DNA reads TGTGCCAGTAGTACGGACACCCCAGGGTATGGCTACACCTTC.